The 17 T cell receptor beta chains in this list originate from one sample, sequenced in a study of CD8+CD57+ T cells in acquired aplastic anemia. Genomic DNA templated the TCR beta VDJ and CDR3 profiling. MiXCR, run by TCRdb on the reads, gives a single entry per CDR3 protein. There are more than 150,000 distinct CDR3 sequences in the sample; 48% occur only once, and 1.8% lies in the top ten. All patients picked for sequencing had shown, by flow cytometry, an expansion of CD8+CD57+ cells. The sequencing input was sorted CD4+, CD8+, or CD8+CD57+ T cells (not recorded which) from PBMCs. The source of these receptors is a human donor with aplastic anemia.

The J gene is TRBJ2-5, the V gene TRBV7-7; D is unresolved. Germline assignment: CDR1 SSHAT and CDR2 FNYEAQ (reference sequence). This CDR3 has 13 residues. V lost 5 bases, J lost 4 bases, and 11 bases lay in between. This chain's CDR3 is CASSRGGGETQYF. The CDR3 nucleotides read TGTGCCAGCAGCCGCGGTGGTGGAGAGACCCAGTACTTC. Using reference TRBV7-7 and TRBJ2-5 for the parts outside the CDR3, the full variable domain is GAGVSQSPRYKVTKRGQDVTLRCDPISSHATLYWYQQALGQGPEFLTYFNYEAQPDKSGLPSDRFSAERPEGSISTLTIQRTEQRDSAMYRCASSRGGGETQYFGPGTRLLVL.

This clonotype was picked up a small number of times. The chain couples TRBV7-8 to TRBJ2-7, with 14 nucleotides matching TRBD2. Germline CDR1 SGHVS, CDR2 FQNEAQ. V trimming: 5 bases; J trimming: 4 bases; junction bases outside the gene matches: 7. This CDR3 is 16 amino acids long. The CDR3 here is CASSTGLAGVEYEQYF. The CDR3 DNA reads TGTGCCAGCAGCACGGGACTAGCGGGAGTCGAGTACGAGCAGTACTTC.

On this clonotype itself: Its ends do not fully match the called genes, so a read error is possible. The DNA for the CDR3 is TGTGCCAGCAGTGATTACCGAGAAGGCTGCACCTTC. This translates into CASSDYREGCTF. This chain uses TRBV2 with TRBJ1-2, with D hard to call. The CDR3 consists of 12 residues. In germline, CDR1 is SNHLY, CDR2 FYNNEI. Complete variable domain (other parts from reference TRBV2 and TRBJ1-2): EPEVTQTPSHQVTQMGQEVILRCVPISNHLYFYWYRQILGQKVEFLVSFYNNEISEKSEIFDDQFSVERPDGSNFTLKIRSTKLEDSAMYFCASSDYREGCTFGSGTRLTVV.

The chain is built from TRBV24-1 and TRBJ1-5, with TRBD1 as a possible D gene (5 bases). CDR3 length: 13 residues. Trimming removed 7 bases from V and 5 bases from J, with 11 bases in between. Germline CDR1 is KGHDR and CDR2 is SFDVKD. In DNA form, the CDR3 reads TGTGCCACCAGCGGCAGGGCAGATCAGCCCCAGCATTTT. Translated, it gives CATSGRADQPQHF.

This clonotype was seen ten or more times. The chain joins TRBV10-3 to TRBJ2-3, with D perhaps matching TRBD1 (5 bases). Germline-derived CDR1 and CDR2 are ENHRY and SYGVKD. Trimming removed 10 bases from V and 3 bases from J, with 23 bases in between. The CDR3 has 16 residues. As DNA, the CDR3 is TGTGCCACCACAACGCCGGGTCAGGGTCTGACAGATACGCAGTATTTT. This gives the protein CATTTPGQGLTDTQYF.

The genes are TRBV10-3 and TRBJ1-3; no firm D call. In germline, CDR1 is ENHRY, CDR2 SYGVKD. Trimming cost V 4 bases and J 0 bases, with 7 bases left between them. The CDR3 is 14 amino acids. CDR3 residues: CAISGTVSGNTIYF. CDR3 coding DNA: TGTGCCATCAGTGGAACAGTCTCTGGAAACACCATATATTTT.

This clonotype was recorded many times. The CDR3 protein is CASSLAGRDSPLHF. CDR3 sequence (DNA): TGTGCCAGCAGCTTAGCAGGGCGCGATTCACCCCTCCACTTT. The chain has TRBV7-2 and TRBJ1-6, with D unclear. CDR1 is SGHTA, CDR2 FQGNSA, per germline. V lost 0 bases, J lost 8 bases, and 8 bases lay in between. The CDR3 length is 14 residues.

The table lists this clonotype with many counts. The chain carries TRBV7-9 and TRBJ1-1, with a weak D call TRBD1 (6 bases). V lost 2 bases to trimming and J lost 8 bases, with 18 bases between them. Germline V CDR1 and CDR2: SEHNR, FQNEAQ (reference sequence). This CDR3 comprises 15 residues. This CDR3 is CASSLYSGQQLEAFF. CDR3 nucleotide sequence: TGTGCCAGCAGCTTATATTCTGGACAGCAACTCGAAGCTTTCTTT.

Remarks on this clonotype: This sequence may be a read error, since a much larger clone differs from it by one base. In DNA form, the CDR3 reads TGTGCCAGCAGTGAAGGGCAGGTCCTTCAAACGCAGTATTTT. Translating it yields CASSEGQVLQTQYF. The chain recombines TRBV10-3 with TRBJ2-3; D not resolved. Germline CDR1 is ENHRY and CDR2 is SYGVKD. The CDR3 is made up of 14 amino acids.

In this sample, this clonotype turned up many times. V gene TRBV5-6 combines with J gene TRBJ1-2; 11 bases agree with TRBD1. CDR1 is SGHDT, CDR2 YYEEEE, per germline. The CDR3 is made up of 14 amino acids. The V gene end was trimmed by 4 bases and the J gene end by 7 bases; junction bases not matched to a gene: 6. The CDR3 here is CASSTDRGQRGYTF. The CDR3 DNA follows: TGTGCCAGCAGCACGGACAGGGGGCAGCGTGGCTACACCTTC.

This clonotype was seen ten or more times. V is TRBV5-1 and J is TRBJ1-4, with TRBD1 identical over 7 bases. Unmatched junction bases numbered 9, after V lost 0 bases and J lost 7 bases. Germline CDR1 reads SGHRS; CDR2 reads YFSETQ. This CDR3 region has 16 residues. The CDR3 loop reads CASSLDGTVSSEKLFF. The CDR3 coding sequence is TGCGCCAGCAGCTTGGACGGGACAGTTTCCAGTGAAAAACTGTTTTTT.

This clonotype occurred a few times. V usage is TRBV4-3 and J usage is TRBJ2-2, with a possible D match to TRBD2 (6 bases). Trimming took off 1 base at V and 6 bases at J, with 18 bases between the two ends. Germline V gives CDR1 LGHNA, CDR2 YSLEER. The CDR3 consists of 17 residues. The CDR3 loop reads CASSQGETSSFSGELFF. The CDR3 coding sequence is TGCGCCAGCAGCCAAGGAGAAACTAGCTCTTTTTCCGGGGAGCTGTTTTTT.

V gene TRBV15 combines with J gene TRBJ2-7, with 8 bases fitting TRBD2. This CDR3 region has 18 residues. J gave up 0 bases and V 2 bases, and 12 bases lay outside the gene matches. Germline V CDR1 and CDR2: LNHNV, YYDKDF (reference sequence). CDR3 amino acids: CATSRKFAAGTSSYEQYF. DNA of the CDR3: TGTGCCACCAGCAGAAAGTTCGCGGCAGGGACTAGCTCCTACGAGCAGTACTTC. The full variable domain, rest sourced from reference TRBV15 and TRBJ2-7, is DAMVIQNPRYQVTQFGKPVTLSCSQTLNHNVMYWYQQKSSQAPKLLFHYYDKDFNNEADTPDNFQSRRPNTSFCFLDIRSPGLGDTAMYLCATSRKFAAGTSSYEQYFGPGTRLTVT.

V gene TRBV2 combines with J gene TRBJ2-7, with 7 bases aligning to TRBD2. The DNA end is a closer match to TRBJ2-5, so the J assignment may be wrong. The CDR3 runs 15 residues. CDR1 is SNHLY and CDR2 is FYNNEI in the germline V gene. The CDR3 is CASTQYGGSQETQYF. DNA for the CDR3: TGTGCCAGCACCCAATACGGCGGGAGTCAGGAGACCCAGTACTTC.

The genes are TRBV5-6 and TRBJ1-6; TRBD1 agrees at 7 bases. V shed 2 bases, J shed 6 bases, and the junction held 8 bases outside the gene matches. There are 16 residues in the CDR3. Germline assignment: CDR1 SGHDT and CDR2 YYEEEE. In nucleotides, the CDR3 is TGTGCCAGCAGCTTCTATGGCAGGGGGTTTAATTCACCCCTCCACTTT. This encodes CASSFYGRGFNSPLHF.

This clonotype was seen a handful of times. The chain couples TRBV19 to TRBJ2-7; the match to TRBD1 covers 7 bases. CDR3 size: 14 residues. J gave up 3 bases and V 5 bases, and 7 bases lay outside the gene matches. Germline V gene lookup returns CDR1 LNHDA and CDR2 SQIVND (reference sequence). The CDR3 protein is CASSETGFDYEQYF. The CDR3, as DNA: TGTGCCAGTAGTGAGACAGGGTTCGACTACGAGCAGTACTTC. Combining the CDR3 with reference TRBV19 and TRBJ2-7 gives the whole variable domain DGGITQSPKYLFRKEGQNVTLSCEQNLNHDAMYWYRQDPGQGLRLIYYSQIVNDFQKGDIAEGYSVSREKKESFPLTVTSAQKNPTAFYLCASSETGFDYEQYFGPGTRLTVT.

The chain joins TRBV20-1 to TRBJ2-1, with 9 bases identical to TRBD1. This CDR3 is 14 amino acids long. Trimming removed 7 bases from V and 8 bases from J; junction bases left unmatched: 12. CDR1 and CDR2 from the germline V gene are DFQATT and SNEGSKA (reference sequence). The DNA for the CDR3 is TGCAGTGTAGGCGGACAGGGGCATGGCGATGAGCAGTTCTTC. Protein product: CSVGGQGHGDEQFF.